The next 22 T cell receptor beta chains were all read from a single sample in a study of CD8 T cells in Susac syndrome. With random hexamers, 0.5 to 1 ug RNA was reverse transcribed. Via MiXCR, TCRdb re-called the immunoSEQ multiplex PCR reads, giving one row per CDR3 protein. The profile covers 70,000 to 85,000 distinct CDR3 sequences, with 95% to 97% appearing a single time and roughly 0.45% taken by the ten largest. The sequencing sample was made of CD8+ T cells from PBMCs. The receptors stem from a human donor with Susac syndrome.

V is TRBV4-3 and J is TRBJ1-6; D ambiguous. V was pared by 0 bases and J by 9 bases, with 12 bases between. The CDR3 runs to 15 residues. Germline loops: CDR1 LGHNA, CDR2 YSLEER. Here the CDR3 DNA reads TGCGCCAGCAGCCAAGATGGTGGGCAACTTTCACCCCTCCACTTT. Its protein is CASSQDGGQLSPLHF.

The chain carries TRBV11-2 and TRBJ2-1; 7 bases map to TRBD2. The germline gives CDR1 SGHAT, CDR2 FQNNGV. CDR3 length: 12 residues. The V gene end was trimmed by 2 bases and the J gene end by 10 bases; junction bases not matched to a gene: 2. As DNA, the CDR3 is TGTGCCAGCAGCTTATGGCGGGGGGAGCAGTTCTTC. As protein: CASSLWRGEQFF. Supplemented by reference TRBV11-2 and TRBJ2-1, the full variable domain reads EAGVAQSPRYKIIEKRQSVAFWCNPISGHATLYWYQQILGQGPKLLIQFQNNGVVDDSQLPKDRFSAERLKGVDSTLKIQPAKLEDSAVYLCASSLWRGEQFFGPGTRLTVL.

The V gene is TRBV19, the J gene TRBJ1-6; possibly TRBD1 for D (5 bases). The CDR3 totals 12 residues. V dropped 8 bases and J dropped 10 bases, with 12 bases sitting between them. Germline V lookup: CDR1 LNHDA, CDR2 SQIVND (reference sequence). The CDR3 DNA follows: TGTGCCAGTGGGAATGGGGGGTCACCCCTCCACTTT. This translates into CASGNGGSPLHF.

This chain links TRBV6-2 or TRBV6-3 with TRBJ2-2; possibly TRBD2 for D (6 bases). V was shortened by 4 bases and J by 0 bases, with 12 bases between the two germline ends. Per the germline V gene, CDR1 is MNHEY and CDR2 is SVGEGT. The CDR3 has 16 amino acids. For the CDR3, the DNA is TGTGCCAGCAGTTCACTGGGCGGGACGAACACCGGGGAGCTGTTTTTT. It is translated as CASSSLGGTNTGELFF.

The CDR3 nucleotides are TGTGCCAGCAGCTTAGAAGCGGTCCCCTACAATGAGCAGTTCTTC. Translation gives CASSLEAVPYNEQFF. The chain combines TRBV7-9 with TRBJ2-1, with a tentative D call TRBD2 (5 bases). Germline assignment: CDR1 SEHNR and CDR2 FQNEAQ (reference sequence). This CDR3 region has 15 residues. V dropped 1 base and J dropped 2 bases, with 9 bases sitting between them.

This chain joins TRBV15 and TRBJ2-5, with D possibly matching TRBD1 (6 bases). From germline, CDR1 is LNHNV and CDR2 YYDKDF (reference sequence). The CDR3 is 18 residues long. The V and J ends lost 0 bases and 3 bases respectively, with 20 bases between them. The CDR3 spells CATSREPSRTVNEETQYF. The CDR3 coding sequence is TGTGCCACCAGCAGAGAGCCTTCGAGGACAGTGAATGAAGAGACCCAGTACTTC.

This clonotype showed up just once. The V and J genes are TRBV9 and TRBJ1-2, with D uncertain. The CDR3 length is 16 residues. Trimming pared 0 bases from V and 4 bases from J, leaving 16 bases between. CDR1 SGDLS and CDR2 YYNGEE come from the germline V gene. CDR3 in amino acids: CASSVDGGYGSYGYTF. The CDR3 DNA follows: TGTGCCAGCAGCGTAGATGGAGGGTACGGTTCCTATGGCTACACCTTC.

The rearrangement links TRBV5-4 to TRBJ2-1; maybe TRBD2 (6 bases). V was shortened by 7 bases and J by 5 bases, with 13 bases between the two germline ends. The CDR3 has 13 amino acids. Germline lookup yields CDR1 SGHNT and CDR2 YYREEE (reference sequence). This CDR3 is CASRTAGNNEQFF. In DNA form, the CDR3 reads TGTGCCAGCCGGACGGCGGGGAACAATGAGCAGTTCTTC.

The chain joins TRBV28 to TRBJ2-3; no reliable D call. From germline, CDR1 is MDHEN and CDR2 SYDVKM. This CDR3 has 11 residues. V was shortened by 3 bases and J by 4 bases, with 2 bases between the two germline ends. The CDR3 sequence is CASSLADTQYF. The DNA of the CDR3 is TGTGCCAGCAGTTTGGCAGATACGCAGTATTTT.

The genes are TRBV6-2 or TRBV6-3 and TRBJ1-1; D is undetermined. With 6 bases removed from V and 1 base from J, the gap between germline ends came to 6 bases. CDR1 and CDR2 (germline): MNHEY, SVGEGT. The CDR3 runs to 12 residues. CDR3 sequence: CASRLTNTEAFF. CDR3 nucleotide sequence: TGTGCCAGCAGACTAACGAACACTGAAGCTTTCTTT.

This rearrangement joins TRBV28 to TRBJ2-2; a weak D match, TRBD1 (5 bases). CDR3 size: 14 residues. CDR1 and CDR2 (germline): MDHEN, SYDVKM. The V gene lost 6 bases and the J gene lost 5 bases, with 13 bases spanning the gap. This CDR3 reads CASSRQFSTGELFF. CDR3 nucleotide sequence: TGTGCCAGCAGCCGACAGTTTTCGACCGGGGAGCTGTTTTTT.

The V gene is TRBV14, the J gene TRBJ2-1; unclear D gene. Trimming shortened V by 4 bases and J by 4 bases, and 8 bases separated the two germline ends. Germline V CDR1 and CDR2: SGHDN, FVKESK. The CDR3 has 13 amino acids. The CDR3 here is CASSLWGYNEQFF. In DNA, the CDR3 is TGTGCCAGCAGCCTCTGGGGATACAATGAGCAGTTCTTC.

This chain uses TRBV29-1 with TRBJ1-1, with D uncertain. The V gene's germline CDR1 is SQVTM and CDR2 ANQGSEA. The V end was cut by 6 bases, the J end by 1 base, with 12 bases between. The CDR3 is made up of 13 amino acids. The CDR3 nucleotides are TGCAGCGTCGAAATCGCAAGGAACACTGAAGCTTTCTTT. Its protein is CSVEIARNTEAFF.

This rearrangement joins TRBV6-5 to TRBJ1-1; unclear D gene. V was clipped by 1 base and J by 5 bases, with 17 bases between them. This CDR3 spans 16 amino acids. Germline CDR1 and CDR2: MNHEY and SVGAGI. The CDR3 protein is CASSYFPNPPGTEAFF. The CDR3 nucleotides read TGTGCCAGCAGTTACTTCCCGAATCCCCCGGGTACTGAAGCTTTCTTT.

J is TRBJ1-4 and V is TRBV3-1, with 12 nucleotides matching TRBD1. The V gene's germline CDR1 is LGHDT and CDR2 YNNKEL (reference sequence). CDR3 size: 16 residues. The junction had 10 bases not matched to a gene; V was cut back by 6 bases and J by 8 bases. CDR3: CASSESGQGAKEKLFF. The DNA for the CDR3 is TGTGCCAGCAGTGAGTCGGGACAGGGGGCGAAGGAAAAACTGTTTTTT.

The CDR3 nucleotides read TGTGCCAGCAGCTTGAGTGGGGGTGCTTACAATGAGCAGTTCTTC. Translating gives CASSLSGGAYNEQFF. The gene calls are TRBV7-2 and TRBJ2-1; D assignment may be TRBD1 or TRBD2 (5 bases each). The germline V and J ends were trimmed by 3 bases and 4 bases, with 13 bases remaining between them. The CDR3 contains 15 residues. In germline, CDR1 is SGHTA, CDR2 FQGNSA.

This chain links TRBV12-3 or TRBV12-4 with TRBJ2-7; 12 nucleotides line up with TRBD2. The CDR3 has 15 residues. Germline trimming cut 3 bases from V and 4 bases from J; bases unmatched to any gene: 4. The DNA for the CDR3 is TGTGCCAGCAGTTTTTTACTAGCGGGAGGATACGAGCAGTACTTC. It encodes CASSFLLAGGYEQYF.

The J gene is TRBJ1-5, the V gene TRBV30; D is undetermined. The CDR3 spans 14 residues. Germline V gives CDR1 GTSNPN, CDR2 SVGIG (reference sequence). The V and J ends lost 0 bases and 1 base respectively, with 7 bases between them. The CDR3: CAWSVGGSNQPQHF. DNA for the CDR3: TGTGCCTGGAGTGTCGGTGGGAGCAATCAGCCCCAGCATTTT.

The chain couples TRBV27 to TRBJ2-7; possible D gene TRBD1, 6 bases. The CDR3 contains 14 residues. Germline V gene data show CDR1 as MNHEY and CDR2 as SMNVEV (reference sequence). The V end was cut by 8 bases, the J end by 2 bases, with 16 bases between. The CDR3 bases are TGTGCCAGCTCACCCTTCAGGGGTGCCTACGAGCAGTACTTC. Protein sequence: CASSPFRGAYEQYF.

The chain couples TRBV13 to TRBJ2-3; no clear D gene. Germline V gives CDR1 PRHDT, CDR2 FYEKMQ (reference sequence). Trimming left V 7 bases short and J 6 bases short, with 14 bases between. The CDR3 extends over 13 amino acids. The CDR3: CASTTRLGDTQYF. CDR3 sequence (DNA): TGTGCCAGCACCACTCGGCTTGGGGATACGCAGTATTTT.

The genes are TRBV20-1 and TRBJ2-1, with TRBD2 identical over 7 bases. Germline trimming cut 1 base from V and 6 bases from J; bases unmatched to any gene: 9. This CDR3 has 15 residues. Germline values: CDR1 DFQATT, CDR2 SNEGSKA (reference sequence). This chain's CDR3 is CSARGASGRVNEQFF. The DNA for the CDR3 is TGCAGTGCTAGAGGGGCTAGCGGAAGAGTCAATGAGCAGTTCTTC.

Only a few counts were recorded for this clonotype. The chain is built from TRBV6-5 and TRBJ2-7; 11 nucleotides line up with TRBD2. CDR3 length equals 14 residues. V shed 4 bases and J 2 bases; nucleotides not matched to a gene: 1. Germline V CDR1 and CDR2: MNHEY, SVGAGI. CDR3 residues: CASSLTSGTYEQYF. The CDR3 bases are TGTGCCAGCAGTTTGACTAGCGGGACCTACGAGCAGTACTTC.